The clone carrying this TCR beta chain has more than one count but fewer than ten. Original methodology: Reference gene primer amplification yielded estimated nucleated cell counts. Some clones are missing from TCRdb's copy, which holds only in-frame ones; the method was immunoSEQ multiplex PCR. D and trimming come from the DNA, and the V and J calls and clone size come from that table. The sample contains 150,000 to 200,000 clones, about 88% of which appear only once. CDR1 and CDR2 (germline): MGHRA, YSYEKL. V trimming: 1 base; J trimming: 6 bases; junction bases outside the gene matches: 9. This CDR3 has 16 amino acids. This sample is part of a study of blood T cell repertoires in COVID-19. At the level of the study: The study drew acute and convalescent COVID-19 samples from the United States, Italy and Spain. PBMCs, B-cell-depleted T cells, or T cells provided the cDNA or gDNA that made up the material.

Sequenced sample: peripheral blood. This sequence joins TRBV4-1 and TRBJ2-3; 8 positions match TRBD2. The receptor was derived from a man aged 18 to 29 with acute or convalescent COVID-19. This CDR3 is CASSQGVAGPGDTQYF. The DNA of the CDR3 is TGCGCCAGCAGCCAAGGGGTAGCGGGACCCGGGGATACGCAGTATTTT.